Each of the 13 T cell receptor beta chains below was sequenced from the same sample in a study of T cells after yellow fever vaccination. TCRdb independently ran MiXCR on the 5' RACE reads; one entry per CDR3 protein. The sample contains hundreds of thousands of distinct CDR3 sequences, roughly 20% of which appear only once. The sample consisted of PBMCs, taken before the yellow fever booster vaccination. Receptor source: a man between 18 and 29 years old who received the YFV17D yellow fever vaccine.

J is TRBJ1-5 and V is TRBV7-8; D remains unclear. CDR1 and CDR2 from the germline V gene are SGHVS and FQNEAQ. The V end was cut by 5 bases, the J end by 3 bases, with 11 bases between. This CDR3 is 14 amino acids long. The CDR3 is CASSHNSPNQPQHF. CDR3 nucleotides: TGTGCCAGCAGCCATAATAGCCCCAATCAGCCCCAGCATTTT.

This rearrangement joins TRBV25-1 to TRBJ1-6, with TRBD1 matching over 8 bases. The length of the CDR3 is 14 residues. Germline CDR1 and CDR2: MGHDK and SYGVNS. The V segment lost 4 bases and the J segment 15 bases; nucleotides outside the gene matches: 11. CDR3: CASSVTGVLVNLHF. CDR3 sequence (DNA): TGTGCCAGCAGTGTGACAGGGGTATTAGTAAACCTCCACTTT.

The sample holds a few counts of this clonotype. V and J are TRBV29-1 and TRBJ2-7, with TRBD1 as a possible D gene (6 bases). V was cut by 6 bases and J by 3 bases, with 18 bases left in between. The germline CDR1 and CDR2 sequences are SQVTM and ANQGSEA. The CDR3 length is 14 residues. The CDR3 region has the DNA TGCAGCGTGGGGCTCGGGACAAAGTTCTACGAGCAGTACTTC. It codes for CSVGLGTKFYEQYF.

The rearrangement uses TRBV12-3 or TRBV12-4 and TRBJ2-4, with 7 bases matching TRBD1. V dropped 3 bases and J dropped 4; count of bases not matched to a gene: 3. The CDR3 extends over 14 amino acids. CDR3 sequence reads: CASSFRQGKNIQYF. CDR3 in DNA: TGTGCCAGCAGTTTTCGACAGGGAAAAAACATTCAGTACTTC.

V is TRBV20-1 and J is TRBJ1-6, with unresolved D. Trimming cost V 3 bases and J 10 bases, with 1 base left between them. Germline V gives CDR1 DFQATT, CDR2 SNEGSKA (reference sequence). This CDR3 is built from 9 residues. The CDR3 region is CSASSPLHF. The DNA of the CDR3 is TGCAGTGCTAGCTCACCCCTCCACTTT.

The table lists this clonotype with many counts. V usage is TRBV7-8 and J usage is TRBJ2-7; 11 positions match TRBD2. Germline V gene sequence: CDR1 SGHVS, CDR2 FQNEAQ. This CDR3 is 15 amino acids long. V trimming: 7 bases; J trimming: 9 bases; junction bases outside the gene matches: 14. CDR3 loop: CASTQRRLAGGRQYF. CDR3 in DNA: TGTGCCAGCACCCAACGGAGGCTAGCGGGGGGCCGGCAGTACTTC.

The rearrangement links TRBV20-1 to TRBJ2-5, with TRBD2 matching 7 bases. CDR3 length equals 13 residues. J gave up 1 base and V 6 bases, and 5 bases lay outside the gene matches. Germline V gene sequence: CDR1 DFQATT, CDR2 SNEGSKA (reference sequence). The CDR3 nucleotides are TGCAGTGCCTCGGGACTAATCCAAGAGACCCAGTACTTC. It is translated as CSASGLIQETQYF.

The V gene is TRBV20-1, the J gene TRBJ1-1; D ambiguous. The germline V gene has CDR1 DFQATT and CDR2 SNEGSKA (reference sequence). This CDR3 has 13 residues. V shed 3 bases and J shed 1 base, with 9 bases lying between them. The CDR3 sequence is CSASGNGNTEAFF. Written as DNA, the CDR3 is TGCAGTGCTAGTGGGAACGGGAACACTGAAGCTTTCTTT.

CDR3: CAWSSRQVADTQYF. CDR3 bases: TGTGCCTGGAGCTCACGACAGGTGGCAGATACGCAGTATTTT. This chain links TRBV30 with TRBJ2-3; possibly TRBD1 for D (6 bases). CDR1 is GTSNPN and CDR2 is SVGIG in the germline V gene (reference sequence). The V end lost 3 bases, the J end lost 4 bases, and 14 bases lay between the germline ends. This CDR3 comprises 14 residues.

This clonotype was found many times. V gene TRBV2 combines with J gene TRBJ2-5, with D tentatively TRBD1 (6 bases). V was trimmed by 3 bases and J by 1 base, leaving 6 bases between them. The germline CDR1 and CDR2 sequences are SNHLY and FYNNEI. This CDR3 contains 13 residues. CDR3 residues: CASSDRGQETQYF. CDR3 sequence (DNA): TGTGCCAGCAGTGACAGGGGCCAAGAGACCCAGTACTTC. Complete variable domain (other parts from reference TRBV2 and TRBJ2-5): EPEVTQTPSHQVTQMGQEVILRCVPISNHLYFYWYRQILGQKVEFLVSFYNNEISEKSEIFDDQFSVERPDGSNFTLKIRSTKLEDSAMYFCASSDRGQETQYFGPGTRLLVL.

The chain links TRBV7-2 to TRBJ2-7; a possible D gene is TRBD2 (7 bases). Germline assignment: CDR1 SGHTA and CDR2 FQGNSA. The V end lost 7 bases, the J end lost 6 bases, and 16 bases lay between the germline ends. The length of the CDR3 is 13 residues. In DNA, the CDR3 is TGTGCCAGCACCACCACTAGGGGGGGCGAGCAGTACTTC. Protein sequence: CASTTTRGGEQYF. Based on the CDR3 plus reference TRBV7-2 and TRBJ2-7, the full variable domain is GAGVSQSPSNKVTEKGKDVELRCDPISGHTALYWYRQSLGQGLEFLIYFQGNSAPDKSGLPSDRFSAERTGGSVSTLTIQRTQQEDSAVYLCASTTTRGGEQYFGPGTRLTVT.

The rearrangement links TRBV5-1 to TRBJ1-4; 8 bases match TRBD1. V was clipped by 7 bases and J by 10 bases; unmatched bases: 9. Germline-derived CDR1 and CDR2 are SGHRS and YFSETQ. This CDR3 region has 13 residues. CDR3 protein: CASGPGQGGKLFF. CDR3 bases: TGCGCCAGCGGACCCGGACAGGGCGGAAAACTGTTTTTT.

The V and J genes are TRBV28 and TRBJ2-5; a weak D match, TRBD2 (6 bases). This CDR3 is built from 15 residues. The ends were cut back, 10 bases at V and 0 bases at J, with 18 bases in the middle. Per the germline V gene, CDR1 is MDHEN and CDR2 is SYDVKM. CDR3 nucleotide sequence: TGTGCCACCCTAGCGCTGGGGCGGTACCAAGAGACCCAGTACTTC. It specifies CATLALGRYQETQYF.